This T cell receptor beta chain is from a study of radiation and T cells in renal cell carcinoma. Time point meaning: blood 2 weeks post-SBRT. As for treatment: 15 Gy SBRT to primary tumor, nephrectomy 4 weeks later. Study-level points and caveats: No pretreatment tumor biopsies were available for baseline clonotypes. Top tumor clonotypes rose in blood 2 weeks post-radiation, then contracted.

This clone occurred a few times. Its specificity is not known. Some clones are missing from TCRdb's copy, which holds only in-frame ones; the method was immunoSEQ multiplex PCR. In the table there are fewer than 55,000 clones, 80% of which are singletons. This TCR was sampled from an older woman with renal cell carcinoma. Sequenced here: blood, sampled from a patient whose treatment included radiotherapy and nephrectomy.

Written as DNA, the CDR3 is TGCGCCAGCAGCTGGGGCAGGGTTAACACAGATACGCAGTATTTT. This codes for CASSWGRVNTDTQYF. The V gene is TRBV5-1, the J gene TRBJ2-3; a weak D match, TRBD1 (5 bases). Looked up from germline, CDR1 is SGHRS and CDR2 is YFSETQ. This CDR3 has 15 residues. With 3 bases removed from V and 2 bases from J, the gap between germline ends came to 13 bases.